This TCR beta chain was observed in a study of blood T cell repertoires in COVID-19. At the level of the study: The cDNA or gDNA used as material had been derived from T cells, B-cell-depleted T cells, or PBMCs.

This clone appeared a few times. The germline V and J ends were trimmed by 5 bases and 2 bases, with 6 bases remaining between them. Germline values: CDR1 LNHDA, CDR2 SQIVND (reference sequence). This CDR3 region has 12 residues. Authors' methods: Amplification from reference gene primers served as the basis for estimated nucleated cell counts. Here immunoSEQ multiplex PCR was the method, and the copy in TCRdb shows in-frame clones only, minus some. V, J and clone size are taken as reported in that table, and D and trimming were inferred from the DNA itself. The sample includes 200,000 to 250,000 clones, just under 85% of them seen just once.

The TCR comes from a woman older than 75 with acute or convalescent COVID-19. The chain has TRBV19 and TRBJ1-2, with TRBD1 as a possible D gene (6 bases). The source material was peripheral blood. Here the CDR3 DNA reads TGTGCCAGTAGTGACAGGAACTATGGCTACACCTTC. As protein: CASSDRNYGYTF.